The TCR beta chain under discussion was sequenced for a study of blood T cell repertoires in COVID-19. The repertoire was sequenced with immunoSEQ multiplex PCR; TCRdb's copy has only in-frame clones and lacks some. This table holds under 150,000 clones, around 82% found once. Looked up from germline, CDR1 is SGDLS and CDR2 is YYNGEE. The CDR3 loop spans 17 amino acids. Trimming shortened V by 6 bases and J by 4 bases, and 25 bases separated the two germline ends. The TCR sequence derives from a man aged 55 to 70 with acute or convalescent COVID-19. Sequencing input: peripheral blood. V is TRBV9 and J is TRBJ1-2; tentatively, D is TRBD1 (5 bases). CDR3 protein: CASTLDPTGGSLYGYTF. The CDR3 nucleotides are TGTGCCAGCACCCTAGACCCAACGGGGGGTAGCCTCTATGGCTACACCTTC.